A selection of T cell receptor beta chains follows, all from one sample in a study of blood T cell repertoires in COVID-19. Sequencing was performed with immunoSEQ multiplex PCR; in TCRdb, only in-frame clones are kept and a portion is missing. This table has some 330,000 clones, roughly 86% appearing once. The sequencing input was peripheral blood. Every receptor here comes from a woman in her thirties with COVID-19, enrolled during active disease. Both conserved end residues are trimmed from each CDR3. D genes are given only for firm matches.

d_call	v_call	j_call	cdr3_aa
TRBD1	TRBV11-2	TRBJ2-2	ASSSYRGADTGELF
TRBD1	TRBV5-6	TRBJ2-7	ASSWDRGHYEQY
TRBD1	TRBV3-1/TRBV3-2	TRBJ1-5	ASQLGTGGNQPQH
-	TRBV7-2	TRBJ1-5	ASSLGQASNQPQH
TRBD2	TRBV4-1	TRBJ2-1	ASSPGLAGYNEQF
-	TRBV28	TRBJ1-5	ASSPDSYNQPQH
-	TRBV7-6	TRBJ2-5	ASRLSGGQLRQETQY
-	TRBV21-1	TRBJ2-3	ASSKVSTESTDTQY
-	TRBV9	TRBJ2-1	ASTRYNEQF
-	TRBV20-1	TRBJ2-7	SARDLAEQY
-	TRBV19	TRBJ2-3	ASSIGGGTDTQY
TRBD1	TRBV7-2	TRBJ1-1	ASSYPRTGVNTEAF
-	TRBV28	TRBJ1-3	ASSSEGTGNTIY
-	TRBV5-8	TRBJ1-1	ASSAGVWSTEAF
-	TRBV6-5	TRBJ1-2	ASSVREASGSYT
-	TRBV27	TRBJ1-2	ASSPGGNGGYT
-	TRBV4-1	TRBJ1-1	ATSPPGGTEAF
TRBD2	TRBV7-6	TRBJ2-3	ASSLALRGGTDTQY
-	TRBV7-3	TRBJ2-3	AGSGPTLGQY
-	TRBV6-1	TRBJ1-1	ASSESLDSTEAF
-	TRBV28	TRBJ1-1	ASSLAGPNTEAF
TRBD2	TRBV7-2	TRBJ2-3	ASSLAGGANTDTQY
-	TRBV10-3	TRBJ1-2	AISGDIGYT
-	TRBV28	TRBJ2-1	ASSYYTDSPNEQF
-	TRBV6-5	TRBJ1-5	ASRRTDNQPQH
-	TRBV2	TRBJ1-1	ASSETGIVNTEAF
-	TRBV3-1/TRBV3-2	TRBJ1-3	ASSATGDGNTIY
-	TRBV20-1	TRBJ1-2	SASLGQGYGYT
-	TRBV15	TRBJ1-5	ATSHSNQPQH